The 9 T cell receptor beta chains below come from one sample, sequenced in a study of beta chain features in type 1 diabetes. Expressed TCRB transcripts were sequenced after all isolated RNA was converted to cDNA. Profiling relied on immunoSEQ multiplex PCR, and the TCRdb table lists in-frame clones only, not all of them. This sample carries under 250,000 clones, around 14% of them seen once, and the ten largest clones take 0.026%. Source material: naive CD4+ T cells from blood. All receptors come from a woman in her 40s in good health.

This clone was picked up a small number of times. V gene TRBV13 combines with J gene TRBJ1-2, with D hard to call. The CDR3 loop spans 14 amino acids. Trimming removed 2 bases at V and 5 bases at J, with 12 bases between. Germline V gene lookup returns CDR1 PRHDT and CDR2 FYEKMQ (reference sequence). The CDR3 sequence: CASSLRGMRYGYTF. The CDR3 DNA is TGTGCCAGCAGCTTACGAGGGATGAGGTATGGCTACACCTTC. Variable domain in full (rest from reference TRBV13 and TRBJ1-2): AAGVIQSPRHLIKEKRETATLKCYPIPRHDTVYWYQQGPGQDPQFLISFYEKMQSDKGSIPDRFSAQQFSDYHSELNMSSLELGDSALYFCASSLRGMRYGYTFGSGTRLTVV.

In this sample, this clone turned up many times. The chain combines TRBV7-9 with TRBJ2-3, with D maybe TRBD2 (6 bases). V was trimmed by 5 bases and J by 1 base, leaving 13 bases between them. The CDR3 sequence is 15 residues long. Germline CDR1 SEHNR, CDR2 FQNEAQ (reference sequence). Here the CDR3 reads CASSIAGRGTDTQYF. The DNA of the CDR3 is TGTGCCAGCAGCATTGCGGGACGCGGCACAGATACGCAGTATTTT.

This sequence joins TRBV5-1 and TRBJ2-3, with 9 bases fitting TRBD2. The germline V gene encodes CDR1 SGHRS and CDR2 YFSETQ. Trimming took 7 bases from V and 3 from J; bases not matched to a gene: 6. The CDR3 spans 14 residues. The CDR3 loop reads CASHSGGGTDTQYF. As DNA, the CDR3 is TGCGCCAGCCATAGCGGGGGAGGGACAGATACGCAGTATTTT.

The chain joins TRBV7-9 to TRBJ1-2; the match to TRBD1 covers 8 bases. The CDR3 consists of 13 residues. Germline V lookup: CDR1 SEHNR, CDR2 FQNEAQ (reference sequence). Trimming removed 5 bases from V and 6 bases from J; junction bases left unmatched: 5. The CDR3, as DNA: TGTGCCAGCAGCCCATGGACAGGGAATGGCTACACCTTC. It is translated as CASSPWTGNGYTF.

The CDR3 spells CASSLTRGRRDPYEQYF. The CDR3 DNA reads TGTGCCAGCAGTTTAACCCGTGGGAGAAGAGACCCCTACGAGCAGTACTTC. This chain connects TRBV27 to TRBJ2-7; possible D gene TRBD2, 5 bases. This CDR3 comprises 17 residues. The V gene lost 2 bases and the J gene lost 2 bases, with 19 bases spanning the gap. CDR1 is MNHEY, CDR2 SMNVEV, per germline (reference sequence).

The genes are TRBV5-4 and TRBJ1-4; D possibly corresponds to TRBD1 (5 bases). V shed 1 base and J shed 8 bases, with 15 bases lying between them. Germline V gives CDR1 SGHNT, CDR2 YYREEE (reference sequence). CDR3 length: 15 amino acids. The CDR3 sequence: CASSLKIAGQEKLFF. CDR3 in DNA: TGTGCCAGCAGCTTGAAAATAGCAGGGCAGGAAAAACTGTTTTTT.

CDR3 nucleotides: TGTGCCAGCTCACGGGACAGGGTTACGAACACCATATATTTT. It translates to CASSRDRVTNTIYF. The V call is TRBV18, the J call TRBJ1-3, with 9 nucleotides matching TRBD1. Germline V CDR1 and CDR2: KGHSH, LQKENI. With 4 bases clipped from V and 7 bases from J, the junction kept 5 bases outside the gene matches. This CDR3 spans 14 amino acids.

This clone was observed a few times. J is TRBJ2-1 and V is TRBV4-3, with 9 bases lining up with TRBD1. The junction had 6 bases not matched to a gene; V was cut back by 0 bases and J by 3 bases. The CDR3 spans 17 residues. Germline lookup yields CDR1 LGHNA and CDR2 YSLEER. CDR3 sequence (DNA): TGCGCCAGCAGCCAAGATCCCGACAGGGGGGGCTACAATGAGCAGTTCTTC. As protein: CASSQDPDRGGYNEQFF.

This clone was detected only a few times. This sequence joins TRBV9 and TRBJ1-2; a weak D match, TRBD1 (6 bases). Trimming cost V 0 bases and J 8 bases, with 20 bases left between them. CDR1 is SGDLS, CDR2 YYNGEE, per germline. The CDR3 loop spans 16 amino acids. The CDR3 here is CASSVVKKGGDRGYTF. CDR3 DNA: TGTGCCAGCAGCGTAGTCAAAAAAGGGGGGGATCGGGGCTACACCTTC.